The present T cell receptor (beta chain) was sequenced within a study of sequential checkpoint blockade in melanoma (dated by TCRdb to about 2019). Background for the entire study: In a 1:1 randomization, patients received either first-line nivolumab then ipilimumab (arm A) or ipilimumab then nivolumab (arm B). TCRbeta immunosequencing was performed on DNA from 75 to 95 pretreatment melanoma tumor samples. For approximately 20 patients, matched tumor biopsies were obtained before treatment and at week 13, following single-agent nivolumab (arm A) or ipilimumab (arm B). Both trial sequences were followed by maintenance nivolumab. The same lesion was the source of about 86% of the matched pre- and post-treatment tumor biopsy pairs. Broader findings and caveats from the paper: Tumor T-cell fraction and clonality correlated with PD-L1 staining and CD8+ T-cell counts but not with mutational load. Patients with increases in tumor T-cell fraction and clonality by week 13 were approximately 30 times more likely to achieve clinical benefit. The response-prediction model combining TCR metrics and mutation burden needs validation in larger, independent patient cohorts. Within-arm analyses of tumor T-cell fraction were constrained by small sample sizes and reduced statistical power. Among patients in the nivolumab-first arm (arm A), tumor TIL clonality before treatment was associated with response (P = .04).

Based on its abundance in the sample, this clone is medium-sized (0.01 to 0.1%). It has no known antigen specificity. No base quality values were provided; no much bigger clone lies one nucleotide off. From cysteine to phenylalanine, the CDR3 is 17 amino acids long. The kept DNA is CDR3 alone, 51 bases in frame from the first base. V loses 5 bases at its end and J loses 2 bases; junction bases beyond the gene matches: 4. The germline V gene sets CDR1 to SGHNT and CDR2 to YENEEA. The immunoSEQ Assay was used to immunosequence TCRbeta CDR3 regions from genomic DNA. Genomic DNA was amplified by bias-controlled multiplex PCR before high-throughput sequencing. The authors processed their data as follows. To quantify the absolute abundance of each unique TCRbeta CDR3 region, the sequences were collapsed and filtered. Clonality, defined as 1 minus Pielou's evenness, was calculated using productive rearrangements only. To compute tumor T-cell fraction, TCRbeta template counts were normalized to usable DNA, with usable DNA estimated from several housekeeping genes. A previously published method was used to identify clones with significantly greater frequencies in on-treatment samples than in baseline samples. Drawn from immuneACCESS, this table holds only the in-frame rearrangements with V and J called that TCRdb kept. Clones are partly lost; checked studies trace under half to an unresolved V gene and leave the rest unexplained. V, J and clone size are those of that table, while D and trimming were read from the DNA. The sample table lists some 8,000 clones, roughly 28% of them with a count of one. The top ten clonotypes cover roughly 5% of the sample.

In the paper's terms, the treatment or condition label means: randomized to nivolumab then ipilimumab (arm A) or the reverse (arm B). No trial patient had received prior DNA-damaging chemotherapy. Samples came from patients with melanoma in CheckMate 064, a randomized, open-label phase II trial of sequential checkpoint blockade. Tumor TCR sequencing used genomic DNA from formalin-fixed paraffin-embedded (FFPE) tissue samples. The clonotype was recovered from a human donor with melanoma. The specimen was tumor tissue (inferred from file names), collected from a patient given nivolumab and ipilimumab in sequence. The chain joins TRBV11-3 to TRBJ2-2, with 14 bases matching TRBD2. Read as DNA, the sequence is TGTGCCAGCAGCAGCGGACTAGCGGGAGGTAACACCGGGGAGCTGTTTTTT. Its protein is CASSSGLAGGNTGELFF. Extended through the reference TRBV11-3 and TRBJ2-2 proteins, this CDR3 yields the full variable domain: EAGVVQSPRYKIIEKKQPVAFWCNPISGHNTLYWYLQNLGQGPELLIRYENEEAVDDSQLPKDRFSAERLKGVDSTLKIQPAELGDSAVYLCASSSGLAGGNTGELFFGEGSRLTVL.